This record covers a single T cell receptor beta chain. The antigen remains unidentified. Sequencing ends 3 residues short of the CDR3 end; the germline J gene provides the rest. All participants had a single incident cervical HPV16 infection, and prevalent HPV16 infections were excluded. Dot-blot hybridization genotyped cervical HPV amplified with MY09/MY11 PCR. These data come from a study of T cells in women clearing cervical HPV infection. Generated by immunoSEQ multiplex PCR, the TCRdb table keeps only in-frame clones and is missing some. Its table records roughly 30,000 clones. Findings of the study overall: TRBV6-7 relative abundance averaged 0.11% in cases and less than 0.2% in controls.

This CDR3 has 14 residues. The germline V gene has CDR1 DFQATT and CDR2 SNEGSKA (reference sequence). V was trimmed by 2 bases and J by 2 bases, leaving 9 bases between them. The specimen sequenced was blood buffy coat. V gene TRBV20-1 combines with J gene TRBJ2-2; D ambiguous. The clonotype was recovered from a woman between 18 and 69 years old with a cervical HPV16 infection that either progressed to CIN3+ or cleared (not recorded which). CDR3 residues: CSARPEFNTGELFF. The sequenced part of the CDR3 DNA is TGCAGTGCTAGACCAGAATTTAACACCGGGGAG.